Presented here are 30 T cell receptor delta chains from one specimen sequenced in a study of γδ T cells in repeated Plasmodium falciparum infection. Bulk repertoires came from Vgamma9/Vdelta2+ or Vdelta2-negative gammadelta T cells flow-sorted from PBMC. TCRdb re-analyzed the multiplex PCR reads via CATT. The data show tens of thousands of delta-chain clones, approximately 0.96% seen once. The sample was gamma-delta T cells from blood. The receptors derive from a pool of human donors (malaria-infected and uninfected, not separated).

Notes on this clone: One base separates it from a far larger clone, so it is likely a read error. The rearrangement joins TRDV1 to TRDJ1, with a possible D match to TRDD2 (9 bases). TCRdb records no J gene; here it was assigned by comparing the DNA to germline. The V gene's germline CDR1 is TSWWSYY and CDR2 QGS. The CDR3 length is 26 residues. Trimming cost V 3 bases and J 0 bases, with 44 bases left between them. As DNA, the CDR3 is TGTGCTCTTGGGGAGCCCTATTTGCCGGCCTTCCTACTGGGGGCCTCAACCCTGGAGTACACCGATAAACTCATCTTT. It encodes CALGEPYLPAFLLGASTLEYTDKLIF.

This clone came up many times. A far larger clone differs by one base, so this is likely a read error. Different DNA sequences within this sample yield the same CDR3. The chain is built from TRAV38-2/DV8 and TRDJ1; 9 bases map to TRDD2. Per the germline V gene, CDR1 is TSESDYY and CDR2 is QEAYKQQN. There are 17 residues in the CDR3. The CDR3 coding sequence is TGTGCTTATAGGACCCCAGGCCTTCCTACCCCTCTATCGAAACTCATCTTC. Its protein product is CAYRTPGLPTPLSKLIF.

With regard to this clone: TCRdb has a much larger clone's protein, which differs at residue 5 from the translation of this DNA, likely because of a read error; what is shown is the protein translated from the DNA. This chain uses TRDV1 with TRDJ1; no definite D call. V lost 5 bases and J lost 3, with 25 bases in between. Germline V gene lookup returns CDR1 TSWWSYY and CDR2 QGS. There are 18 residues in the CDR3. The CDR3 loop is CALGKRPKEYRCADKLIF. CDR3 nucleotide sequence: TGTGCTCTTGGGAAACGCCCTAAGGAATATCGGTGTGCCGATAAACTCATCTTT.

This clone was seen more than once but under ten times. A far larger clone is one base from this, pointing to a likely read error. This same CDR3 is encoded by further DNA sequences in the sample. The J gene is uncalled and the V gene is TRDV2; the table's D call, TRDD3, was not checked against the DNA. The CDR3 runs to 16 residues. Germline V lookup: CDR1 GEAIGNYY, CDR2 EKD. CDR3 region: CACEGGGPPSADKLIF. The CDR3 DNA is TGTGCCTGTGAAGGTGGGGGTCCCCCTTCGGCCGATAAGCTCATCTTT.

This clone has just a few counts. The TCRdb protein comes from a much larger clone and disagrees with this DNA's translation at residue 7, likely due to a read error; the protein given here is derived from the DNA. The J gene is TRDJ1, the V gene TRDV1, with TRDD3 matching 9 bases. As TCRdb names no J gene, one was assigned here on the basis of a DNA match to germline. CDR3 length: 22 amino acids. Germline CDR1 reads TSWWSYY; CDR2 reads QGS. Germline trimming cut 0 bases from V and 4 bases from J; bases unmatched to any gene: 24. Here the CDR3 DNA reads TGTGCTCTTGGGGAACTTCCTTACCCCAAACTACTGGGGGACCCTAGGGTCGATAAACTCATCTTT. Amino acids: CALGELPYPKLLGDPRVDKLIF.

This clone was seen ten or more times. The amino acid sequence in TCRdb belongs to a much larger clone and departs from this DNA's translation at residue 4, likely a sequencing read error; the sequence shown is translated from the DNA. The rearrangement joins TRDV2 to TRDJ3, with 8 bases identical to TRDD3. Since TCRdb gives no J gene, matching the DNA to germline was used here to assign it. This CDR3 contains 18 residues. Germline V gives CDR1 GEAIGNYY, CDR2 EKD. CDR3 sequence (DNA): TGTGCCTGTAACACCGGGGGATATGGATCCTGGGACACCCGACAGATGTTTTTC. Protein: CACNTGGYGSWDTRQMFF.

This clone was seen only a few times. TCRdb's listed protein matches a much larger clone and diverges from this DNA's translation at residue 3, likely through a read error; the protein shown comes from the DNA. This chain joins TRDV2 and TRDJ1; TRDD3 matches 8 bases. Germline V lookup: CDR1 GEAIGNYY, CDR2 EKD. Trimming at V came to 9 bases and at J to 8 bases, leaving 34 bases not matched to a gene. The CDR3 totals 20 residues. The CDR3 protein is CARARKPFPHEWGIVRKLIF. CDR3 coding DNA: TGTGCCCGTGCCCGAAAACCCTTTCCCCACGAGTGGGGGATTGTGCGGAAACTCATCTTT.

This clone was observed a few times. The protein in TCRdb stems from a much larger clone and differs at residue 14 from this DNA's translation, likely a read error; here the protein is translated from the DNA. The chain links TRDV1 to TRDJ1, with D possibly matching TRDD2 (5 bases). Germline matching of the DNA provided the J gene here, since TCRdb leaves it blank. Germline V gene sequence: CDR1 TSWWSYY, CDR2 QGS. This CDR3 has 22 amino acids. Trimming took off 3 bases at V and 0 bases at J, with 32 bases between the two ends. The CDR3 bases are TGTGCTCTTGGGGATGCTCTTCCCGCGAAAAATCGGTACTCCCAGTACACCGATAAACTCATCTTT. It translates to CALGDALPAKNRYSQYTDKLIF.

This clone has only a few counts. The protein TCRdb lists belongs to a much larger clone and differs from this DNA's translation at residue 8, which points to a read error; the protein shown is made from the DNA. The CDR3 DNA reads as TGTGCTCTTGGGGGGGGCTTCCCTACACTTAACTGGGGGATACCCGGGTACACCGATAAACTCATCTTT. Translated: CALGGGFPTLNWGIPGYTDKLIF. This sequence joins TRDV1 and TRDJ1, with 12 positions matching TRDD3. TCRdb offers no J gene call, so here the DNA was matched to germline to obtain one. The trim removed 4 bases at V and 0 bases at J, leaving 24 bases unmatched. The CDR3 is made up of 23 amino acids. Germline V lookup: CDR1 TSWWSYY, CDR2 QGS.

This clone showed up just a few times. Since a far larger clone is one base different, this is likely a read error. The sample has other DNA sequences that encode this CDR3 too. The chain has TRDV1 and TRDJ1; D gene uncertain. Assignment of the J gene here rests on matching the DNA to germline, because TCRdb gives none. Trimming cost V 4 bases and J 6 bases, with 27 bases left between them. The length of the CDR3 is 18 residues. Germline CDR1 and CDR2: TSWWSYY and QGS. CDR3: CALGAKPFGRYAVNKLIF. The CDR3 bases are TGTGCTCTTGGGGCAAAACCCTTTGGGAGGTATGCCGTGAATAAACTCATCTTT.

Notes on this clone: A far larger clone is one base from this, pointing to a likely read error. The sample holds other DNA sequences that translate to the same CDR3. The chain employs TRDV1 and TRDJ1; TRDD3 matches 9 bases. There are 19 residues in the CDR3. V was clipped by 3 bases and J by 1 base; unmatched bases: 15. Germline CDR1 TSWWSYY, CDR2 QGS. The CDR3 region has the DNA TGTGCTCTTGGGGAGAGGATCACTAGGGGGATACCGCCCACCGATAAACTCATCTTT. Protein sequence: CALGERITRGIPPTDKLIF.

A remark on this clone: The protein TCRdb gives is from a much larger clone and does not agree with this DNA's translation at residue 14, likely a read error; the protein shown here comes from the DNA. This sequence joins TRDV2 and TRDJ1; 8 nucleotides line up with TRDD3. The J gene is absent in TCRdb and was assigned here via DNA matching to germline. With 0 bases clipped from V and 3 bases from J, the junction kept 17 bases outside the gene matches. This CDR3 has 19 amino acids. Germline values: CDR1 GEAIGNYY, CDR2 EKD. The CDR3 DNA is TGTGCCTGTGACACCGGCTCTTTACTGGGGGCCTCTCTGGCCGATAAACTCATCTTT. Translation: CACDTGSLLGASLADKLIF.

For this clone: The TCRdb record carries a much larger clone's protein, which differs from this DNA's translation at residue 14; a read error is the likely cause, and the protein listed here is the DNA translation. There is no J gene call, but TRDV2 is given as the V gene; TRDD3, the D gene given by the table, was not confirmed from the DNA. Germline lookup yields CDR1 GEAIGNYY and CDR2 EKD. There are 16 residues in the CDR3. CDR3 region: CACDPRTGGDTDKPIF. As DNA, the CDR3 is TGTGCCTGTGACCCACGTACTGGGGGGGACACCGATAAACCCATCTTT.

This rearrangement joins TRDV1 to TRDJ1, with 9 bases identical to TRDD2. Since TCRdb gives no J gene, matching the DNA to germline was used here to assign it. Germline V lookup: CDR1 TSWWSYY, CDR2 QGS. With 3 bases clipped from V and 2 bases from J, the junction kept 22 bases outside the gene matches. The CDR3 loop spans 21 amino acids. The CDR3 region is CALGDHLPTRSLLGKTDKLIF. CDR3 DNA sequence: TGTGCTCTTGGGGACCACCTTCCTACACGATCATTACTGGGGAAAACCGATAAACTCATCTTT.

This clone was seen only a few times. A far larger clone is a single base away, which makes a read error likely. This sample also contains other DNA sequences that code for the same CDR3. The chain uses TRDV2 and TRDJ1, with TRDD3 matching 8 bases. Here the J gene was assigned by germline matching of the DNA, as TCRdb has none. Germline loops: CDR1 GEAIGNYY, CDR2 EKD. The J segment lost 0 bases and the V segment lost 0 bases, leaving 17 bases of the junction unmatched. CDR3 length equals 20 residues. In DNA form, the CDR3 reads TGTGCCTGTGACACCGTGGGGTCGACTGGGGGTTCCCCCTACACCGATAAACTCATCTTT. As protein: CACDTVGSTGGSPYTDKLIF.

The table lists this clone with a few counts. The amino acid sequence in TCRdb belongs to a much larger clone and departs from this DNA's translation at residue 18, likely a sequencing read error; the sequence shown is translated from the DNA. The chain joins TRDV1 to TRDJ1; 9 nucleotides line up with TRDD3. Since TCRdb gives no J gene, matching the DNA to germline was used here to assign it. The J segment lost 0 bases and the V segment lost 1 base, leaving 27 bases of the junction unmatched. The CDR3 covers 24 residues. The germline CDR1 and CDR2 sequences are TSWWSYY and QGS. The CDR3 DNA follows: TGTGCTCTTGGGGAACGGGGGATGCTATTCCTACACTACACTGGGGGAGAGCACACCGATAAACTCATCTTT. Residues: CALGERGMLFLHYTGGEHTDKLIF.

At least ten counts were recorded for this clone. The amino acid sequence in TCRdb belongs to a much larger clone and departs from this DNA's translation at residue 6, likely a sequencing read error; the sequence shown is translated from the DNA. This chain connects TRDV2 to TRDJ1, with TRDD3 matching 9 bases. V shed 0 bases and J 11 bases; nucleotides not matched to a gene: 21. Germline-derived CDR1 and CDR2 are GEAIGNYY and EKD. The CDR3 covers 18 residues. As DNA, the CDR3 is TGTGCCTGTGACACCGCAACCCCACTGGGGGACCGCTCCGGGTTGCTCATCTTT. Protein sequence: CACDTATPLGDRSGLLIF.

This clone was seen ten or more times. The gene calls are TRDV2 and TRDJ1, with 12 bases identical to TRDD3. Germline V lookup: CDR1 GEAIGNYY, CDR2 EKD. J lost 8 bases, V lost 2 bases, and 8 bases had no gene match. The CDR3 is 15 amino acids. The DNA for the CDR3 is TGTGCCTGTGACAGTCTGGGGGATACGGCCCGGAAACTCATCTTT. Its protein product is CACDSLGDTARKLIF.

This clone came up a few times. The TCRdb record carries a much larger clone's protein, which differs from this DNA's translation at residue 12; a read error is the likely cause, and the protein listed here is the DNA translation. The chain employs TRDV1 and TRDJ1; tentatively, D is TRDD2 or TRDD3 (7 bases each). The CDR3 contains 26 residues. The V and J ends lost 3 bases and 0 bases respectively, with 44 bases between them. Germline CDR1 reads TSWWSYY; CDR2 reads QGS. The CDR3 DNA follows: TGTGCTCTTGGGGATGGCCTTCCTCCACAGTACTGTGGGATACCAAGTTCCCCATTGTACACCGATAAACTCATCTTT. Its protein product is CALGDGLPPQYCGIPSSPLYTDKLIF.

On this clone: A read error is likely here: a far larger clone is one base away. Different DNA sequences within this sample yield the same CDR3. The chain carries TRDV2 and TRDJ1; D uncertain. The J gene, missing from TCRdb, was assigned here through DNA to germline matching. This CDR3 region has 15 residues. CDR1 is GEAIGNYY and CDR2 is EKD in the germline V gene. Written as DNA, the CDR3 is TGTGCCTGTGACACCGTTGGACAGTACACCGACAAACTCATCTTT. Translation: CACDTVGQYTDKLIF.

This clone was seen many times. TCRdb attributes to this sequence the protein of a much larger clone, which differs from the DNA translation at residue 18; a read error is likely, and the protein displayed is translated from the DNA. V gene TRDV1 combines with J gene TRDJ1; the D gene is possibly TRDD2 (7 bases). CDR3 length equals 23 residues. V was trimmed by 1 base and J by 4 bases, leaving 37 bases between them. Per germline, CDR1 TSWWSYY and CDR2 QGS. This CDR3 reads CALGEPFPTTGLWGWGHIDKLIF. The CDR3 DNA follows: TGTGCTCTTGGGGAACCGTTTCCTACTACCGGCCTCTGGGGCTGGGGACACATCGATAAACTCATCTTT.

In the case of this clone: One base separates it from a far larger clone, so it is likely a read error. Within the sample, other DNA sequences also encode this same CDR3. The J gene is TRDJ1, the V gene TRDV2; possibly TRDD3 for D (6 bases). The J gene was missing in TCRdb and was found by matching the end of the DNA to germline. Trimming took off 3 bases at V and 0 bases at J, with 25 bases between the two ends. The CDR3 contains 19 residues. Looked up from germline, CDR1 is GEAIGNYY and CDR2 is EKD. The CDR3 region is CACDSLTGGQTEYTDKLIF. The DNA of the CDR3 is TGTGCCTGTGACTCTCTAACGGGGGGACAGACTGAGTACACCGATAAACTCATCTTT.

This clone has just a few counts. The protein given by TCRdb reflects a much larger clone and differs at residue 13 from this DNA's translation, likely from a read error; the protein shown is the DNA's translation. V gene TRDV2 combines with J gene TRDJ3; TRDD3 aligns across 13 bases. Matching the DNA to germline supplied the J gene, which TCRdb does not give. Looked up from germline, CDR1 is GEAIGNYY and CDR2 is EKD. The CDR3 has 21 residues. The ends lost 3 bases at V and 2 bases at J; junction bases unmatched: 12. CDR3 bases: TGTGCCTGTGACCCAATACTGGGGGATACGGGAGCGCCCTGGGACACCCGACAGATGTTTTTC. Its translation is CACDPILGDTGAPWDTRQMFF.

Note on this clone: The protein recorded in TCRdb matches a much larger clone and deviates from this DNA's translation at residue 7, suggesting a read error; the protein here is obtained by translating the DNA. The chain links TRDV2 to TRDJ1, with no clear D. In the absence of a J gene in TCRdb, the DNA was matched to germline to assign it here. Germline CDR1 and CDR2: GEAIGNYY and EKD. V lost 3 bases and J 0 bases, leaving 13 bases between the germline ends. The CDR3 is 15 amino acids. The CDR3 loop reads CACDLLRENTDKLIF. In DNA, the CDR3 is TGTGCCTGTGACCTTCTGAGGGAAAACACCGATAAACTCATCTTT.

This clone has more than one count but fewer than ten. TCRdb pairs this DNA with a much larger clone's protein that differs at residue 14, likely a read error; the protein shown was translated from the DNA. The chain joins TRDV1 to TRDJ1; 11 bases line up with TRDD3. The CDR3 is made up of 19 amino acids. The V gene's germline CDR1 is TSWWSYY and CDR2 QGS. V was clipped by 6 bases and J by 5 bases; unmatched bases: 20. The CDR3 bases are TGTGCTCTTGGTCACAGCTTCCTACTTTTACTGGGGGATAGAGATAAACTCATCTTT. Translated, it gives CALGHSFLLLLGDRDKLIF.

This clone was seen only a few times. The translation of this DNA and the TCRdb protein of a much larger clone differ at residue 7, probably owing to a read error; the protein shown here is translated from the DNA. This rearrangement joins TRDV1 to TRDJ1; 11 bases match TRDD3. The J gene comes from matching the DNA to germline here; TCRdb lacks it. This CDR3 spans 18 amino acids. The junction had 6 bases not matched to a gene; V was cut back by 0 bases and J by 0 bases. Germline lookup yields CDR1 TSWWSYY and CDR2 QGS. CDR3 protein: CALGELHWGIRYTDKLIF. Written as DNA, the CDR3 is TGTGCTCTTGGGGAACTTCACTGGGGGATAAGGTACACCGATAAACTCATCTTT.

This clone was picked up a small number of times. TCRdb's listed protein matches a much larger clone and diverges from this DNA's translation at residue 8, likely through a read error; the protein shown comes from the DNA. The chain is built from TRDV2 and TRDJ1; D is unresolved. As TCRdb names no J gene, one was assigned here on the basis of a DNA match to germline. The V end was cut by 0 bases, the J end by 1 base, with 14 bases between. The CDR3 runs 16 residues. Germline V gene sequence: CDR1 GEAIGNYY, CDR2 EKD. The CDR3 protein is CACDTAWRISTDKLIF. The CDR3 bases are TGTGCCTGTGACACCGCCTGGAGGATCAGCACCGATAAACTCATCTTT.

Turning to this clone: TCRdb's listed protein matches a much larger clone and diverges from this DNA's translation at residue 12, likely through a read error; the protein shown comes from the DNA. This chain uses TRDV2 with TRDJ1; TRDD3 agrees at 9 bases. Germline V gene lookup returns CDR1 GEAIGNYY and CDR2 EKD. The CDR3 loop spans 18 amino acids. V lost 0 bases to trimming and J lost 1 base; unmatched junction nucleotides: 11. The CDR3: CACDTRGIPTYRTDKLIF. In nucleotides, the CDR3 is TGTGCCTGTGACACCCGGGGGATACCCACCTACCGCACCGATAAACTCATCTTT.

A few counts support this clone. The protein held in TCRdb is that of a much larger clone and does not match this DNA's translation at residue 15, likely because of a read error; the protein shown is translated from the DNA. CDR3: CALGTSSPQGGLGVGPELIF. The CDR3 DNA reads as TGTGCTCTTGGGACCTCTTCCCCGCAGGGGGGCCTGGGAGTAGGTCCGGAACTCATCTTT. The chain employs TRDV1 and TRDJ1; possibly TRDD2 or TRDD3 for D (5 bases each). Trimming shortened V by 5 bases and J by 9 bases, and 37 bases separated the two germline ends. CDR3 length: 20 amino acids. CDR1 TSWWSYY and CDR2 QGS come from the germline V gene.

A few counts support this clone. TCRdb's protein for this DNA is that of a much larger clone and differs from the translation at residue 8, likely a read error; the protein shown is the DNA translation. DNA for the CDR3: TGTGCTCTTGGGGACCCCCCGACGTACACCGATAAACTCATCTTT. It encodes CALGDPPTYTDKLIF. The V and J genes are TRDV1 and TRDJ1; D is unclear. No J gene was available from TCRdb, and it was assigned here by a germline match of the DNA. The CDR3 runs to 15 residues. The V end was cut by 3 bases, the J end by 0 bases, with 11 bases between. Germline V gene lookup returns CDR1 TSWWSYY and CDR2 QGS.